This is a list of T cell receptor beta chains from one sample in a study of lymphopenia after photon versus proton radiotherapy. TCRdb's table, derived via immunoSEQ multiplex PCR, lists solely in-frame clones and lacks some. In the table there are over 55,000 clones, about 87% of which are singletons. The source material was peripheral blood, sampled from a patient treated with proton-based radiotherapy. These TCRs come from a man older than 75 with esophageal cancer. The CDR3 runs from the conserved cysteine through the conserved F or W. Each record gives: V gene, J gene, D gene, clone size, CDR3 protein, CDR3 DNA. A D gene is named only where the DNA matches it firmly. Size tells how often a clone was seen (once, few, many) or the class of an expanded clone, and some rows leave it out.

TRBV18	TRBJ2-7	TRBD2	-	CASSWTSGDPYEQYF	TGTGCCAGCTCATGGACTAGCGGTGACCCCTACGAGCAGTACTTC
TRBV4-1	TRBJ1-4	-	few	CASSQVQTGSNEKLFF	TGCGCCAGCAGCCAGGTTCAAACCGGGTCTAATGAAAAACTGTTTTTT
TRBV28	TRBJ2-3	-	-	CASSAIYLDGRTDTQYF	TGTGCCAGCAGTGCTATCTACCTCGACGGACGCACAGATACGCAGTATTTT
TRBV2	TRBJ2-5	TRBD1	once	CASSEALQGHASQYF	TGTGCCAGCAGTGAAGCCTTACAGGGGCACGCGTCCCAGTACTTC
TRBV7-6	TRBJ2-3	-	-	CASSFINTQYF	TGTGCCAGCAGCTTTATTAATACGCAGTATTTT
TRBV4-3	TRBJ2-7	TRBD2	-	CASSYGLAGGAHEQYF	TGCGCCAGCAGCTACGGACTAGCGGGAGGTGCGCACGAGCAGTACTTC
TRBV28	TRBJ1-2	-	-	CASSLGRAWGYTF	TGTGCCAGCAGTTTGGGCAGGGCCTGGGGCTACACCTTC
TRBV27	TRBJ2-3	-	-	CASRHVDTQYF	TGTGCCAGCAGACACGTAGATACGCAGTATTTT
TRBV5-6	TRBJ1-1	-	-	CASSFPGGGVYTEAFF	TGTGCCAGCAGCTTTCCTGGGGGCGGAGTATATACTGAAGCTTTCTTT
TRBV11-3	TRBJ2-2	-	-	CASSFSDSSANTGELFF	TGTGCCAGCAGCTTCTCTGACAGCTCCGCGAACACCGGGGAGCTGTTTTTT
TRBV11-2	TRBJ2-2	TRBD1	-	CASSLMGQALTGELFF	TGTGCCAGCAGCTTAATGGGACAGGCTCTTACCGGGGAGCTGTTTTTT
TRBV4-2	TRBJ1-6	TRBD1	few	CASSQDGEGTGNSPLHF	TGTGCCAGCAGCCAAGATGGAGAAGGGACAGGTAATTCACCCCTCCACTTT
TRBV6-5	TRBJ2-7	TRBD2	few	CASSGTSGTYEQYF	TGTGCCAGCAGTGGGACTAGCGGGACCTACGAGCAGTACTTC
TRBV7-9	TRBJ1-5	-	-	CASSLGSAPGQPQHF	TGTGCCAGCAGCTTAGGCAGTGCCCCGGGCCAGCCCCAGCATTTT
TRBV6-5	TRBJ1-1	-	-	CASSYSGRDTEAFF	TGTGCCAGCAGTTACTCAGGGAGGGACACTGAAGCTTTCTTT
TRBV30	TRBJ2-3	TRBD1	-	CAWRHGRGSTDTQYF	TGTGCCTGGAGGCACGGCAGGGGGTCCACAGATACGCAGTATTTT
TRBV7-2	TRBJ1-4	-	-	CASSLGGRYEKLFF	TGTGCCAGCAGCTTAGGGGGGCGTTACGAAAAACTGTTTTTT
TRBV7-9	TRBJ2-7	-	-	CASSLWSQYEQYF	TGTGCCAGCAGCTTGTGGTCCCAGTACGAGCAGTACTTC
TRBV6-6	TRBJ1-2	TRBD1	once	CASSQDRVDGYTF	TGTGCCAGCAGTCAGGACAGGGTTGATGGCTACACCTTC
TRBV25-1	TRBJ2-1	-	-	CARIPPDNEQFF	TGTGCCAGAATACCCCCCGATAATGAGCAGTTCTTC
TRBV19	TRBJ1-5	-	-	CASSTRWDQPQHF	TGTGCCAGTAGTACCCGTTGGGATCAGCCCCAGCATTTT
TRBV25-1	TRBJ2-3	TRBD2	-	CASTRGGKDTQYF	TGTGCCAGCACACGCGGGGGGAAGGATACGCAGTATTTT